This TCR beta chain originates from a study of OX40 agonist ivuxolimab in advanced cancers. Looking at the study overall: Patients received intravenous ivuxolimab every 2 weeks at 0.01 to 10 mg/kg. Whole-study results and caveats: CD4+ and CD8+ blood T cells expanded clonally by week 6 at 0.1 to 3.0 mg/kg.

Points on this clone: Its antigen is unidentified.

Germline lookup yields CDR1 SGHRS and CDR2 YFSETQ. The CDR3 is made up of 13 amino acids. V was pared by 3 bases and J by 2 bases, with 8 bases between. TCRdb keeps only in-frame clones here, not all; method: immunoSEQ multiplex PCR. This sample yields 70,000 to 95,000 clones, of which about 93% are seen a single time; 1% to 1.3% belongs to the top ten. The sequence came from an adult with an advanced solid tumor such as melanoma, head and neck, liver or kidney cancer. Sample: CD4+ or CD8+ T cells sorted from blood, taken in a trial of the OX40 agonist ivuxolimab. The rearrangement links TRBV5-1 to TRBJ1-2; D call uncertain. This CDR3 is CASSSDGNYGYTF. CDR3 in DNA: TGCGCCAGCAGCTCGGACGGAAACTATGGCTACACCTTC.